This T cell receptor beta chain derives from a study of blood T cell repertoires in COVID-19. As for the study in general: Whether acute or convalescent, the COVID-19 samples came from the United States, Italy and Spain.

This clone has a handful of counts. Within 2 weeks of study entry, exposed participants had contacted a PCR-confirmed or clinician-diagnosed COVID-19 case. The repertoire was sequenced with immunoSEQ multiplex PCR; TCRdb's copy has only in-frame clones and lacks some. This sample has 150,000 or so clones; around 90% occur once, and the top ten carry 3.5% to 4.5%. The CDR3 contains 13 residues. V lost 1 base and J lost 7, with 5 bases in between. Germline CDR1 and CDR2: LNHNV and YYDKDF (reference sequence). The source of this sequence is a woman aged 40 to 49 who had been exposed to COVID-19. This rearrangement joins TRBV15 to TRBJ1-6; no definite D call. The sample consisted of PBMCs or T cells enriched from blood (not recorded which). The CDR3 nucleotides are TGTGCCACCAGCAGAGTTGGCAATTCACCCCTCCACTTT. It specifies CATSRVGNSPLHF.